The 19 T cell receptor beta chains in this list originate from one sample, sequenced in a study of T cell responses to AZD1222 COVID-19 vaccine. Profiling relied on immunoSEQ multiplex PCR, and the TCRdb table lists in-frame clones only, not all of them. The table includes about 160,000 clones, around 93% detected once. Sequenced material: peripheral blood, taken on day 0 of AZD1222 vaccination. The receptors shown here come from an adult in good health.

This sequence joins TRBV6-6 and TRBJ2-7; 10 positions match TRBD1. Trimming removed 5 bases from V and 9 bases from J; junction bases left unmatched: 7. From germline, CDR1 is MNHNY and CDR2 SVGAGI (reference sequence). The CDR3 sequence is 13 residues long. The DNA for the CDR3 is TGTGCCAGCAGTAGAGGACAGGGGGATGGGCAGTACTTC. Encoded protein: CASSRGQGDGQYF.

The V call is TRBV9, the J call TRBJ1-1, with D tentatively TRBD1 (6 bases). This CDR3 is built from 14 residues. V lost 3 bases to trimming and J lost 4 bases, with 13 bases between them. Germline V gives CDR1 SGDLS, CDR2 YYNGEE. This CDR3 reads CASSEGGIFTEAFF. CDR3 nucleotides: TGTGCCAGCAGCGAAGGGGGTATTTTCACTGAAGCTTTCTTT.

The rearrangement joins TRBV5-1 to TRBJ2-7; D call uncertain. With 2 bases removed from V and 5 bases from J, the gap between germline ends came to 14 bases. Germline loops: CDR1 SGHRS, CDR2 YFSETQ. The CDR3 consists of 14 residues. In nucleotides, the CDR3 is TGCGCCAGCAGCTTCGGATCTCAGTTGAACGAGCAGTACTTC. Translating gives CASSFGSQLNEQYF.

The chain links TRBV3-1 (or the pseudogene TRBV3-2) to TRBJ1-2; tentatively, D is TRBD1 (5 bases). The CDR3 runs 17 residues. Germline V gives CDR1 LGHDT, CDR2 YNNKEL (reference sequence). V lost 3 bases, J lost 4 bases, and 21 bases lay in between. CDR3 in DNA: TGTGCCAGCAGCCATTTATCAAACGGAAGGGGCCTCTATGGCTACACCTTC. It yields the protein CASSHLSNGRGLYGYTF.

V is TRBV27 and J is TRBJ1-1; a possible D gene is TRBD1 (5 bases). CDR1 is MNHEY, CDR2 SMNVEV, per germline (reference sequence). Between the trimmed V and J ends, which lost 5 bases and 9 bases, there was a span of 16 bases. CDR3 length: 13 residues. The CDR3 here is CASSPIDSRQAFF. Written as DNA, the CDR3 is TGTGCCAGCAGTCCCATCGACAGCAGACAAGCTTTCTTT.

Comment on this clone: The same CDR3 can be traced to other DNA sequences in this sample. The V gene is TRBV5-1, the J gene TRBJ1-1, with a weak D call TRBD1 (5 bases). Germline CDR1 is SGHRS and CDR2 is YFSETQ. Deletions cut 7 bases from V and 5 bases from J, with 9 bases between. The length of the CDR3 is 11 residues. CDR3 loop: CASRGETEAFF. CDR3 nucleotides: TGCGCCAGCCGAGGGGAAACTGAAGCTTTCTTT.

J is TRBJ1-3 and V is TRBV6-5; D remains unclear. Per the germline V gene, CDR1 is MNHEY and CDR2 is SVGAGI. The CDR3 runs 16 residues. V was trimmed by 0 bases and J by 0 bases, leaving 9 bases between them. DNA for the CDR3: TGTGCCAGCAGTTACTCTTTCTCCAACTCTGGAAACACCATATATTTT. The encoded protein is CASSYSFSNSGNTIYF.

The chain uses TRBV28 and TRBJ1-6, with no clear D. Germline values: CDR1 MDHEN, CDR2 SYDVKM. Trimming took off 6 bases at V and 7 bases at J, with 22 bases between the two ends. The CDR3 covers 17 residues. CDR3 in DNA: TGTGCCAGCAGGGAACAACCCGGACTCCTCGGAAATTCACCCCTCCACTTT. Translation gives CASREQPGLLGNSPLHF.

CDR3 sequence reads: CASSLRGFSTDTQYF. The CDR3 DNA sequence: TGTGCCAGCAGTTTAAGGGGGTTTAGCACAGATACGCAGTATTTT. This chain joins TRBV27 and TRBJ2-3; TRBD1 is a possible D gene (6 bases). This CDR3 spans 15 amino acids. Germline V lookup: CDR1 MNHEY, CDR2 SMNVEV (reference sequence). Trimming took 2 bases from V and 0 from J, leaving 9 bases between them.

The genes are TRBV19 and TRBJ1-1; no clear D gene. CDR1 is LNHDA and CDR2 is SQIVND in the germline V gene (reference sequence). The CDR3 is 12 residues long. V lost 5 bases and J lost 1, with 5 bases in between. The CDR3 DNA sequence: TGTGCCAGTAGTTGGGAGAACACTGAAGCTTTCTTT. Amino acid sequence: CASSWENTEAFF.

This chain joins TRBV7-6 and TRBJ1-5, with D possibly TRBD1 on 5 matching bases. The CDR3 contains 13 residues. Germline CDR1 and CDR2: SGHVS and FNYEAQ. Trimming removed 3 bases from V and 5 bases from J, with 8 bases in between. The CDR3, as DNA: TGTGCCAGCAGCTTCGGGGCCTATCAGCCCCAGCATTTT. Translating gives CASSFGAYQPQHF.

The rearrangement uses TRBV5-4 and TRBJ2-1; D uncertain. CDR3 length: 16 residues. Germline CDR1 SGHNT, CDR2 YYREEE (reference sequence). Trimming removed 0 bases from V and 1 base from J, with 11 bases in between. The CDR3 protein is CASSLDPDTSYNEQFF. Here the CDR3 DNA reads TGTGCCAGCAGCTTGGATCCGGATACTTCCTACAATGAGCAGTTCTTC. The full variable domain, completed using reference TRBV5-4 and TRBJ2-1, is ETGVTQSPTHLIKTRGQQVTLRCSSQSGHNTVSWYQQALGQGPQFIFQYYREEENGRGNFPPRFSGLQFPNYSSELNVNALELDDSALYLCASSLDPDTSYNEQFFGPGTRLTVL.

The CDR3 DNA is TGTGCCAGCAGCTTAGCGTCCGGACAGGGGACTTACGAGCAGTACTTC. This codes for CASSLASGQGTYEQYF. This sequence joins TRBV7-9 and TRBJ2-7, with 9 bases that match TRBD1. Germline V gene data show CDR1 as SEHNR and CDR2 as FQNEAQ (reference sequence). V shed 0 bases and J 4 bases; nucleotides not matched to a gene: 7. The CDR3 covers 16 residues.

The chain uses TRBV27 and TRBJ2-1, with 11 positions matching TRBD2. The V and J ends lost 5 bases and 4 bases, in that order; junction bases with no gene match: 4. From germline, CDR1 is MNHEY and CDR2 SMNVEV (reference sequence). The CDR3 contains 15 residues. Here the CDR3 reads CASSIGTSGYNEQFF. The CDR3 DNA follows: TGTGCCAGCAGTATTGGGACTAGCGGTTACAATGAGCAGTTCTTC.

The gene calls are TRBV24-1 and TRBJ2-2, with 7 bases that match TRBD1. Germline V lookup: CDR1 KGHDR, CDR2 SFDVKD. The CDR3 spans 15 residues. Trimming at V came to 4 bases and at J to 5 bases, leaving 6 bases not matched to a gene. The CDR3 reads CATSEQDRETGELFF. The DNA of the CDR3 is TGTGCCACCAGTGAGCAAGACAGGGAAACCGGGGAGCTGTTTTTT.

In its sample, this clone was seen a few times. The rearrangement links TRBV6-1 to TRBJ1-1; D remains unclear. There are 14 residues in the CDR3. Per the germline V gene, CDR1 is MNHNS and CDR2 is SASEGT. The V gene lost 2 bases and the J gene lost 8 bases, with 15 bases spanning the gap. CDR3: CASSEIRNRPEAFF. The CDR3 coding sequence is TGTGCCAGCAGTGAAATTCGGAACAGACCCGAAGCTTTCTTT.

V gene TRBV5-8 combines with J gene TRBJ1-1, with TRBD1 matching 8 bases. The junction had 2 bases not matched to a gene; V was cut back by 3 bases and J by 4 bases. This CDR3 is built from 13 residues. Looked up from germline, CDR1 is SGHTS and CDR2 is YDEGEE. In nucleotides, the CDR3 is TGTGCCAGCAGCTCTACAGGGGGCACTGAAGCTTTCTTT. This encodes CASSSTGGTEAFF. Using reference TRBV5-8 and TRBJ1-1 for the parts outside the CDR3, the full variable domain is EAGVTQSPTHLIKTRGQQATLRCSPISGHTSVYWYQQALGLGLQFLLWYDEGEERNRGNFPPRFSGRQFPNYSSELNVNALELEDSALYLCASSSTGGTEAFFGQGTRLTVV.

The table lists this clone with a few counts. The rearrangement joins TRBV10-3 to TRBJ2-1, with 11 bases lining up with TRBD2. Germline loops: CDR1 ENHRY, CDR2 SYGVKD. V gave up 4 bases and J gave up 4 bases; unmatched junction bases: 3. The CDR3 contains 15 residues. The CDR3 coding sequence is TGTGCCATCAGTGTGACTAGCGGGATGTACAATGAGCAGTTCTTC. Its translation is CAISVTSGMYNEQFF.

V is TRBV19 and J is TRBJ1-5; D not certain. The CDR3 has 14 amino acids. The germline V and J ends were trimmed by 7 bases and 0 bases, with 10 bases remaining between them. The germline gives CDR1 LNHDA, CDR2 SQIVND (reference sequence). The CDR3 nucleotides read TGTGCCAGTAAACAAGGCCCTAGCAATCAGCCCCAGCATTTT. Encoded protein: CASKQGPSNQPQHF.